Following are 21 T cell receptor beta chains from one sample sequenced in a study of cytotoxic CD8 clonotypes in ibrutinib-treated CLL. Method: immunoSEQ multiplex PCR; TCRdb's copy keeps in-frame clones and lacks some. The sample comprises roughly 200,000 clones, around 70% of which are singletons, and around an eighth rests with the top ten. Sequenced material: PBMCs, taken after 24 months of ibrutinib treatment. Every receptor here comes from a human donor with chronic lymphocytic leukemia.

The V gene is TRBV25-1, the J gene TRBJ2-5; 7 bases are a match to TRBD1. Per the germline V gene, CDR1 is MGHDK and CDR2 is SYGVNS. The CDR3 length is 14 residues. V gave up 2 bases and J gave up 3 bases; unmatched junction bases: 3. In DNA, the CDR3 is TGTGCCAGCAGTGAAGAGGGGGCGAAAGAGACCCAGTACTTC. This encodes CASSEEGAKETQYF.

The genes are TRBV7-2 and TRBJ2-7, with 7 bases fitting TRBD2. The CDR3 length is 16 residues. Germline V lookup: CDR1 SGHTA, CDR2 FQGNSA. V trimming: 2 bases; J trimming: 1 base; junction bases outside the gene matches: 8. The CDR3 region is CASSLYSSGVSYEQYF. The CDR3 coding sequence is TGTGCCAGCAGCTTATACTCTAGCGGAGTTTCCTACGAGCAGTACTTC.

This chain links TRBV15 with TRBJ2-2, with 8 bases fitting TRBD2. Germline loops: CDR1 LNHNV, CDR2 YYDKDF (reference sequence). Losses at the gene ends were 3 bases for V and 6 bases for J; bases not matched to a gene: 9. The CDR3 totals 16 residues. CDR3 DNA: TGTGCCACCAGCAGTTTACCCGGGACTAGAGCCGGGGAGCTGTTTTTT. Amino acids: CATSSLPGTRAGELFF.

The chain is built from TRBV6-5 and TRBJ1-5; 7 positions match TRBD1. With V trimmed by 6 bases and J by 2 bases, 4 bases remained unmatched. The CDR3 extends over 14 amino acids. Germline CDR1 is MNHEY and CDR2 is SVGAGI. CDR3 loop: CASSRQGGNQPQHF. DNA of the CDR3: TGTGCCAGCAGCCGACAGGGAGGCAATCAGCCCCAGCATTTT.

CDR3 nucleotide sequence: TGCGCCAGCAGCCAATCGATTTTCCGGGACAGGGGTGAAGAGACCCAGTACTTC. This translates into CASSQSIFRDRGEETQYF. This chain connects TRBV4-3 to TRBJ2-5, with TRBD1 matching 10 bases. This CDR3 is built from 18 residues. From germline, CDR1 is LGHNA and CDR2 YSLEER. Trimming removed 2 bases from V and 3 bases from J; junction bases left unmatched: 12.

This clone has a handful of counts. For the CDR3, the DNA is TGCGCCAGCAGCTTGGGGGCGCTGAACACTGAAGCTTTCTTT. Translation gives CASSLGALNTEAFF. J is TRBJ1-1 and V is TRBV5-1, with no clear D. V was shortened by 0 bases and J by 0 bases, with 6 bases between the two germline ends. CDR1 and CDR2 from the germline V gene are SGHRS and YFSETQ. This CDR3 is 14 amino acids long.

The chain carries TRBV7-2 and TRBJ2-1; D remains ambiguous. Trimming shortened V by 5 bases and J by 0 bases, and 14 bases separated the two germline ends. Germline V lookup: CDR1 SGHTA, CDR2 FQGNSA. The CDR3 runs 16 residues. CDR3 sequence: CASSPWAGSSYNEQFF. The CDR3 DNA reads TGTGCCAGCAGCCCTTGGGCCGGAAGCTCCTACAATGAGCAGTTCTTC.

The CDR3 is CASSPRGPDEKLFF. In DNA form, the CDR3 reads TGTGCCAGCAGTCCCAGGGGGCCGGATGAAAAACTGTTTTTT. The chain combines TRBV25-1 with TRBJ1-4, with 8 bases fitting TRBD1. V shed 5 bases and J 6 bases; nucleotides not matched to a gene: 5. CDR1 is MGHDK, CDR2 SYGVNS, per germline. CDR3 size: 14 residues.

This clone was picked up one time. J is TRBJ1-1 and V is TRBV15; D may be TRBD1 (5 bases). This CDR3 is 13 amino acids long. Germline CDR1 is LNHNV and CDR2 is YYDKDF (reference sequence). V was trimmed by 4 bases and J by 1 base, leaving 7 bases between them. CDR3 in DNA: TGTGCCACCAGCAAGGGGAGGAACACTGAAGCTTTCTTT. Its protein is CATSKGRNTEAFF.

The chain carries TRBV7-6 and TRBJ2-5, with D possibly called TRBD1 or TRBD2 (5 bases each). Deletions cut 3 bases from V and 5 bases from J, with 13 bases between. This CDR3 has 14 residues. CDR1 is SGHVS, CDR2 FNYEAQ, per germline. CDR3 region: CASSFAGTWETQYF. In nucleotides, the CDR3 is TGTGCCAGCAGCTTCGCAGGGACCTGGGAGACCCAGTACTTC. The complete variable domain, with remaining parts taken from reference TRBV7-6 and TRBJ2-5, reads GAGVSQSPRYKVTKRGQDVALRCDPISGHVSLYWYRQALGQGPEFLTYFNYEAQQDKSGLPNDRFSAERPEGSISTLTIQRTEQRDSAMYRCASSFAGTWETQYFGPGTRLLVL.

Worth noting for this clone: Other DNA sequences of this sample code for an identical CDR3. This chain connects TRBV18 to TRBJ1-3; D remains unclear. Germline V lookup: CDR1 KGHSH, CDR2 LQKENI. The CDR3 has 13 residues. With 6 bases removed from V and 3 bases from J, the gap between germline ends came to 9 bases. The CDR3 DNA reads as TGTGCCAGCTCCCCCGGGCTTGGAAACACCATATATTTT. Protein product: CASSPGLGNTIYF. Combining the CDR3 with reference TRBV18 and TRBJ1-3 gives the whole variable domain NAGVMQNPRHLVRRRGQEARLRCSPMKGHSHVYWYRQLPEEGLKFMVYLQKENIIDESGMPKERFSAEFPKEGPSILRIQQVVRGDSAAYFCASSPGLGNTIYFGEGSWLTVV.

V usage is TRBV20-1 and J usage is TRBJ1-5; D is unresolved. The CDR3 is made up of 10 amino acids. Trimming took off 5 bases at V and 6 bases at J, with 5 bases between the two ends. Germline V gene sequence: CDR1 DFQATT, CDR2 SNEGSKA (reference sequence). DNA for the CDR3: TGCAGTGCTTCAGGTCAGCCCCAGCATTTT. It codes for CSASGQPQHF.

The J gene is TRBJ1-5, the V gene TRBV2, with TRBD1 identical over 10 bases. The CDR3 spans 15 residues. Looked up from germline, CDR1 is SNHLY and CDR2 is FYNNEI. V was clipped by 7 bases and J by 11 bases; unmatched bases: 14. CDR3 sequence reads: CASKRDRGEPSAQHF. As DNA, the CDR3 is TGTGCCAGCAAGCGGGACAGGGGTGAGCCTTCGGCCCAGCATTTT.

The sample holds a few counts of this clone. The chain combines TRBV19 with TRBJ2-3, with D perhaps TRBD2 (6 bases). V was cut by 2 bases and J by 6 bases, with 12 bases left in between. There are 14 residues in the CDR3. Per germline, CDR1 LNHDA and CDR2 SQIVND (reference sequence). Written as DNA, the CDR3 is TGTGCCAGTAGTATACCCGGGAGTGTTGATACGCAGTATTTT. Amino acid sequence: CASSIPGSVDTQYF.

This clone was seen a few times. This chain connects TRBV28 to TRBJ2-7, with 9 nucleotides matching TRBD1. This CDR3 is 14 amino acids long. Germline CDR1 MDHEN, CDR2 SYDVKM. V lost 5 bases, J lost 11 bases, and 13 bases stayed unmatched. The DNA of the CDR3 is TGTGCCAGCAGTGCCGGGACAGGGTACGAAAGGGAGTACTTC. Residues: CASSAGTGYEREYF.

V usage is TRBV29-1 and J usage is TRBJ2-7; unclear D gene. V lost 3 bases and J 5 bases, leaving 11 bases between the germline ends. The CDR3 runs to 12 residues. Germline assignment: CDR1 SQVTM and CDR2 ANQGSEA. The CDR3 protein is CSVDGQGHEQYF. For the CDR3, the DNA is TGCAGCGTTGACGGTCAAGGACACGAGCAGTACTTC.

The genes are TRBV9 and TRBJ2-1; 10 bases align to TRBD2. The CDR3 loop spans 14 amino acids. CDR1 and CDR2 from the germline V gene are SGDLS and YYNGEE. J was trimmed by 7 bases and V by 7 bases; bases with no gene match: 8. CDR3 amino acids: CASASGRARNEQFF. The CDR3 DNA follows: TGTGCCAGCGCCAGCGGGAGGGCTCGTAATGAGCAGTTCTTC.

The gene calls are TRBV30 and TRBJ2-2; D unresolved. The CDR3 sequence is 14 residues long. The germline V gene encodes CDR1 GTSNPN and CDR2 SVGIG (reference sequence). The V and J ends lost 1 base and 2 bases respectively, with 8 bases between them. The CDR3 DNA sequence: TGTGCCTGGAGTGCAAGAATTAACACCGGGGAGCTGTTTTTT. Its protein product is CAWSARINTGELFF.

The chain uses TRBV5-6 and TRBJ1-1, with D maybe TRBD1 (6 bases). Germline V gene data show CDR1 as SGHDT and CDR2 as YYEEEE. The ends were cut back, 3 bases at V and 6 bases at J, with 24 bases in the middle. The CDR3 has 17 residues. The CDR3: CASSWLDRPRVVPEAFF. In DNA form, the CDR3 reads TGTGCCAGCAGCTGGCTCGACAGGCCGCGAGTGGTCCCTGAAGCTTTCTTT.

The chain combines TRBV6-4 with TRBJ1-1; D is perhaps TRBD1 (6 bases). Trimming left V 6 bases short and J 0 bases short, with 26 bases between. CDR1 and CDR2 (germline): MRHNA, SNTAGT. The CDR3 runs to 19 residues. CDR3 DNA: TGTGCCAGCAGCCGAGCCCTCAAACTACAACAGGGAGTGAACACTGAAGCTTTCTTT. As protein: CASSRALKLQQGVNTEAFF.

J is TRBJ1-1 and V is TRBV5-8; D gene unclear. V lost 0 bases and J lost 0, with 3 bases in between. Per germline, CDR1 SGHTS and CDR2 YDEGEE. CDR3 length: 13 residues. The CDR3 bases are TGTGCCAGCAGCTTGGAGATGAACACTGAAGCTTTCTTT. Protein: CASSLEMNTEAFF.